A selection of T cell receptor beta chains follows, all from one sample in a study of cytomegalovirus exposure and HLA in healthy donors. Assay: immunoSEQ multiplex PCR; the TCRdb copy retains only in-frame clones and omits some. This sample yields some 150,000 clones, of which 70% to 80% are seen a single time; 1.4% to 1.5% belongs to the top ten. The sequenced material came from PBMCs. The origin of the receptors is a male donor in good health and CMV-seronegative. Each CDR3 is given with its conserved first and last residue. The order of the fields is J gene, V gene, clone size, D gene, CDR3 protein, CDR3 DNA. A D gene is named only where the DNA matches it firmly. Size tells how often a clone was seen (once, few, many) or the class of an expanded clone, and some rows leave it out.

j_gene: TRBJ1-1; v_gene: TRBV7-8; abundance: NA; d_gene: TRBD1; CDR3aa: CASRNLRTGGSGGTEAFF; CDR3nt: TGTGCCAGCAGAAACCTGAGGACAGGGGGCTCGGGTGGCACTGAAGCTTTCTTT
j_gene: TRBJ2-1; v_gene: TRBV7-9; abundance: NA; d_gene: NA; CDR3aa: CASSFPQTYNEQFF; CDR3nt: TGTGCCAGCAGCTTTCCTCAGACCTACAATGAGCAGTTCTTC
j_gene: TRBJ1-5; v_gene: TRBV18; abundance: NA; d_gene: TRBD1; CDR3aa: CASSPIGQGEQPQHF; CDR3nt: TGTGCCAGCTCACCAATCGGACAGGGGGAACAGCCCCAGCATTTT
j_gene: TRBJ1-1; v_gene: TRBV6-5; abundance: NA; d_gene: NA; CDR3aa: CASRLTGGGAGEAFF; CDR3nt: TGTGCCAGCAGGCTCACGGGCGGGGGCGCAGGTGAAGCTTTCTTT
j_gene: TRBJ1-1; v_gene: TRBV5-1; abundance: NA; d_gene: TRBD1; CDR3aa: CASSLDFQGGNTEAFF; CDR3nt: TGCGCCAGCAGCTTGGACTTTCAGGGGGGGAACACTGAAGCTTTCTTT
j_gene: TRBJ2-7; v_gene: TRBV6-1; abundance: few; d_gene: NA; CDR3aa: CASSAPGSYEQYF; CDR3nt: TGTGCCAGCAGTGCCCCCGGGAGCTACGAGCAGTACTTC
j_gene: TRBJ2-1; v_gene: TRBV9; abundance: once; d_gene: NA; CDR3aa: CASSVGVGRGVGRIDNEQFF; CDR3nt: TGTGCCAGCAGCGTAGGGGTTGGTAGGGGGGTCGGGAGGATCGACAATGAGCAGTTCTTC
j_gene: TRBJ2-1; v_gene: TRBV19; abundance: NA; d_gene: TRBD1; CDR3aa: CASSPGTGLTFF; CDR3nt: TGTGCCAGTAGTCCCGGGACAGGCCTTACGTTCTTC
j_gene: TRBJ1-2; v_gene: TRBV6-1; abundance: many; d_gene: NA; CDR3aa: CASSETDTYGYTF; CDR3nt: TGTGCCAGCAGTGAAACTGACACTTATGGCTACACCTTC
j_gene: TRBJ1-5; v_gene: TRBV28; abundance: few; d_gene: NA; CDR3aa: CASSFLSQPQHF; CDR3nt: TGTGCCAGCAGTTTTCTGAGTCAGCCCCAGCATTTT
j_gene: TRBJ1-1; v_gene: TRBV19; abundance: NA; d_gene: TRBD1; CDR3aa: CASKETGAWGEAFF; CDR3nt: TGTGCCAGTAAGGAGACAGGGGCTTGGGGTGAAGCTTTCTTT
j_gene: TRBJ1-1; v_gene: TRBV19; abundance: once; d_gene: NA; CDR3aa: CASSIMGTGTEAFF; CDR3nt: TGTGCCAGTAGTATAATGGGCACAGGCACTGAAGCTTTCTTT
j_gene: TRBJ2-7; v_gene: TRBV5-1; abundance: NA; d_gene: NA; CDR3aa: CASSLESREQYF; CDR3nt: TGCGCCAGCAGCTTGGAGAGTCGCGAGCAGTACTTC
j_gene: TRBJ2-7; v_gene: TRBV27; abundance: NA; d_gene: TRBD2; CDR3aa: CASSLLGTSGRDSYEQYF; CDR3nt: TGTGCCAGCAGTTTACTGGGGACTAGCGGGAGGGATTCGTACGAGCAGTACTTC
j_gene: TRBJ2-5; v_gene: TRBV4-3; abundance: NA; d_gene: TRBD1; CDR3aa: CASSQGALDRAGTQYF; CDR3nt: TGCGCCAGCAGCCAAGGGGCCTTGGACAGGGCAGGGACCCAGTACTTC
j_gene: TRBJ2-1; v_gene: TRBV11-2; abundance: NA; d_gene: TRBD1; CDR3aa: CASSRQGYREQFF; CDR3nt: TGTGCCAGCAGCAGACAGGGATACAGGGAGCAGTTCTTC
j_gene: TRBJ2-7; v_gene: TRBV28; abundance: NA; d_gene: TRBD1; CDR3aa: CASGPGQGDEQYF; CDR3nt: TGTGCCAGCGGACCGGGACAGGGGGACGAGCAGTACTTC
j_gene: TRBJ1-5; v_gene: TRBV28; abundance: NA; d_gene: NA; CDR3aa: CASSPHRRGQHF; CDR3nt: TGTGCCAGCAGTCCACACCGCCGGGGGCAGCATTTT
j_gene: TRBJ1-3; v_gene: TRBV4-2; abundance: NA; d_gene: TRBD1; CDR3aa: CASSQDQQGGSSGNTIYF; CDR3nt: TGTGCCAGCAGCCAAGATCAACAAGGGGGCTCATCTGGAAACACCATATATTTT
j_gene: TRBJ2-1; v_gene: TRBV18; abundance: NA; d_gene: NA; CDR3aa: CASSPGLYNEQFF; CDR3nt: TGTGCCAGCTCACCGGGACTCTACAATGAGCAGTTCTTC
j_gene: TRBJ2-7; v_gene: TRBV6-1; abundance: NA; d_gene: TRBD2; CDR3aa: CASSEASGTYEQYF; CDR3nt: TGTGCCAGCAGTGAGGCTAGCGGGACCTACGAGCAGTACTTC
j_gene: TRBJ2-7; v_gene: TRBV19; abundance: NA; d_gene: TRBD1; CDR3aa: CASRTGGTGRGEQYF; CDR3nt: TGTGCCAGTAGAACGGGCGGGACAGGGAGAGGCGAGCAGTACTTC
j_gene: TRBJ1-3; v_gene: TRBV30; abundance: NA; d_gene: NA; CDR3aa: CAWITQGVTLNTIYF; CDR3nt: TGTGCCTGGATCACGCAAGGGGTCACTCTAAACACCATATATTTT
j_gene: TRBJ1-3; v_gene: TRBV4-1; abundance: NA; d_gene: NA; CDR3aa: CASSHSRVGGNTIYF; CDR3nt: TGCGCCAGCAGCCACAGCAGGGTCGGTGGAAACACCATATATTTT
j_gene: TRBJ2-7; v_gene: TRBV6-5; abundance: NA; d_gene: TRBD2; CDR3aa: CASRPGTSGNYEQYF; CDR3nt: TGTGCCAGCAGACCCGGGACTAGCGGTAACTACGAGCAGTACTTC
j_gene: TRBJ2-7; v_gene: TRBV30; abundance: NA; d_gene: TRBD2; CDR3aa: CAWRGLATNYEQYF; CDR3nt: TGTGCCTGGAGGGGACTAGCAACGAACTACGAGCAGTACTTC
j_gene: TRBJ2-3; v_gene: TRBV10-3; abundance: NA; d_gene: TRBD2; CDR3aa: CAIKPSGSRDTQYF; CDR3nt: TGTGCCATCAAGCCTAGCGGGAGTCGAGATACGCAGTATTTT
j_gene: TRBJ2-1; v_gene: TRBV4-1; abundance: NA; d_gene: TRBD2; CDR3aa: CASSQESGLAEQFF; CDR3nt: TGCGCCAGCAGCCAAGAATCGGGACTAGCTGAGCAGTTCTTC